This is a list of T cell receptor beta chains from one sample in a study of blood T cell repertoires in COVID-19. The assay was immunoSEQ multiplex PCR, and TCRdb's table has in-frame clones only and misses some. The sample holds some 260,000 clones, 80% to 90% seen once. Sequenced: peripheral blood. The receptors shown here come from a woman in her sixties or seventies with COVID-19, enrolled during active disease. The CDR3 runs from the conserved cysteine through the conserved F or W. A D gene is named only where the DNA matches it firmly. Only some rows state a clone size, as once, few, many or a class for expanded clones.

>TRBJ1-3|TRBD1|.|TRBV5-1
CASSSSGTVNSGNTIYF
TGCGCCAGCAGCTCCTCCGGGACAGTCAACTCTGGAAACACCATATATTTT
>TRBJ2-7|.|once|TRBV6-5
CASSRRGLEQYF
TGTGCCAGCAGTAGGAGGGGTCTAGAGCAGTACTTC
>TRBJ2-5|TRBD1|.|TRBV3-1/TRBV3-2
CASSRLTGLGETQYF
TGTGCCAGCAGCCGACTGACAGGGTTGGGTGAGACCCAGTACTTC
>TRBJ2-7|TRBD1|.|TRBV19
CASSGGQGKGYEQYF
TGTGCCAGTAGTGGAGGACAGGGGAAAGGCTACGAGCAGTACTTC
>TRBJ2-2|.|.|TRBV5-1
CASSPGIGTGELFF
TGCGCCAGCAGCCCGGGTATCGGCACCGGGGAGCTGTTTTTT
>TRBJ1-1|.|once|TRBV7-9
CASSPGGAMRTEAFF
TGTGCCAGCAGCCCCGGAGGGGCAATGAGGACTGAAGCTTTCTTT
>TRBJ2-1|.|.|TRBV30
CAWRARLAGPNNEQFF
TGTGCCTGGAGGGCCCGTCTCGCGGGTCCAAACAATGAGCAGTTCTTC
>TRBJ1-6|TRBD1|.|TRBV7-2
CASSLNSRGRGMDSPLHF
TGTGCCAGCAGCTTAAATTCGAGGGGCAGGGGGATGGATTCACCCCTCCACTTT
>TRBJ2-1|.|.|TRBV20-1
CSASATSRSYNEQFF
TGCAGTGCTAGTGCGACTTCTAGGAGCTACAATGAGCAGTTCTTC
>TRBJ2-1|TRBD2|few|TRBV7-9
CASSPQLAGPGGHEQFF
TGTGCCAGCAGCCCGCAACTAGCGGGTCCCGGCGGGCATGAGCAGTTCTTC
>TRBJ2-7|.|.|TRBV15
CATSRVTGAGEQYF
TGTGCCACCAGCAGAGTTACCGGTGCAGGCGAGCAGTACTTC
>TRBJ1-1|.|.|TRBV19
CASRGATNTEAFF
TGTGCCAGTAGAGGGGCGACCAACACTGAAGCTTTCTTT
>TRBJ2-1|TRBD1|.|TRBV27
CASSPGQGPYNEQFF
TGTGCCAGCAGCCCGGGACAGGGCCCATACAATGAGCAGTTCTTC
>TRBJ1-1|TRBD1|many|TRBV18
CASSPYLIQGDPASTEAFF
TGTGCCAGCTCACCCTACCTGATCCAGGGGGATCCGGCGAGCACTGAAGCTTTCTTT
>TRBJ1-5|.|once|TRBV11-2
CASSLQGYDGNQPQHF
TGTGCCAGCAGCTTACAGGGGTATGATGGCAATCAGCCCCAGCATTTT
>TRBJ2-1|.|.|TRBV15
CATSRGVNQVTEQFF
TGTGCCACCAGCAGAGGAGTAAATCAGGTGACCGAGCAGTTCTTC
>TRBJ1-2|.|.|TRBV27
CASSLHGEGIYGYTF
TGTGCCAGCAGTTTACATGGGGAGGGTATCTATGGCTACACCTTC
>TRBJ1-4|TRBD1|once|TRBV30
CAWSDRGEKLFF
TGTGCCTGGAGTGACAGGGGTGAAAAACTGTTTTTT
>TRBJ1-6|.|.|TRBV12-3/TRBV12-4
CASSWGASPLHF
TGTGCCAGCAGTTGGGGCGCTTCACCCCTCCACTTT
>TRBJ2-6|TRBD1|.|TRBV5-1
CASSRDRAGANVLTF
TGCGCCAGCAGCAGAGACAGGGCTGGGGCCAACGTCCTGACTTTC
>TRBJ1-3|TRBD1|.|TRBV5-8
CASSAGQLISSGNTIYF
TGTGCCAGCAGCGCGGGACAGTTGATTAGCTCTGGAAACACCATATATTTT
>TRBJ2-2|TRBD1|.|TRBV3-1/TRBV3-2
CASSRGGTGELFF
TGTGCCAGCAGCCGAGGGGGCACTGGGGAGCTGTTTTTT
>TRBJ2-6|TRBD1|.|TRBV28
CASSEMPGQGSGANVLTF
TGTGCCAGCAGTGAAATGCCGGGACAGGGTTCTGGGGCCAACGTCCTGACTTTC
>TRBJ1-2|TRBD1|.|TRBV5-6
CASSFGTGVGSYGYTF
TGTGCCAGCAGCTTCGGGACAGGGGTAGGGAGTTATGGCTACACCTTC
>TRBJ1-2|TRBD1|.|TRBV19
CASSMMFLYGDSGYGYTF
TGTGCCAGTAGTATGATGTTTCTGTACGGGGACAGCGGCTATGGCTACACCTTC
>TRBJ1-5|TRBD1|.|TRBV30
CACQPHQQGRNQPQHF
TGTGCCTGTCAACCCCACCAACAGGGGCGCAATCAGCCCCAGCATTTT